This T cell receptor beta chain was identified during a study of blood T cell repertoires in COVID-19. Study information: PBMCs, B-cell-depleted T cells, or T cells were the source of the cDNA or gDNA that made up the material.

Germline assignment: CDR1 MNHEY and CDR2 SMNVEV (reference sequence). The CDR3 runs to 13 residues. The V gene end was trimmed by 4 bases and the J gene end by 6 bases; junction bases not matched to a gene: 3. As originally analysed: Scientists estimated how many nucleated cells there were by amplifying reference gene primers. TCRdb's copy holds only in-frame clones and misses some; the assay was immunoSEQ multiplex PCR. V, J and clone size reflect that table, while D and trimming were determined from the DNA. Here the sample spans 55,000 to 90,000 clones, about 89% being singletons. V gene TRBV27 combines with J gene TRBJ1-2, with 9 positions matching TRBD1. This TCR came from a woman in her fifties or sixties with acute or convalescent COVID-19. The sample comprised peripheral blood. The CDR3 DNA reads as TGTGCCAGCAGTTCCGGGACAGGGCATGGCTACACCTTC. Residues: CASSSGTGHGYTF.